This TCR beta chain was sequenced during a study of shared clonotypes between healthy human individuals. General study results and limits: Some clonotypes were shared by all four sorted-subset donors, while others were not shared. The non-shared ones had lower generation probabilities than the shared ones.

How the authors handled the data: ImmunoSEQ gave junction-only sequences without quality scores, so filtering differed. Method: immunoSEQ multiplex PCR; TCRdb's copy keeps in-frame clones and lacks some. The V and J calls and clone size come from that table; D and trimming were worked out from the DNA. Of around 700,000 clones listed, less than 80% are singletons. Germline CDR1 SGHNT, CDR2 YYREEE (reference sequence). V lost 2 bases and J lost 3, with 9 bases in between. The CDR3 consists of 13 residues. Regarding this clone: Its antigen is unidentified. Possible read error: a much larger clone is one base away. Other DNA sequences in the same sample also yield this CDR3.

Specimen: memory CD4+ T cells sorted from blood. Subset reported: CD45RA-negative fraction. The chain uses TRBV5-4 and TRBJ2-7; D is perhaps TRBD1 (6 bases). The receptor was derived from a woman aged 25 to 39 in good health. This CDR3 is CASSFQGNYEQYF. CDR3 DNA sequence: TGTGCCAGCAGCTTTCAGGGGAACTACGAGCAGTACTTC.